This T cell receptor (beta chain) is drawn from a study of blood T cell repertoires in COVID-19. Study in general: Samples representing acute and convalescent COVID-19 were sourced from the United States, Italy and Spain. PBMCs, B-cell-depleted T cells, or T cells provided the cDNA or gDNA that made up the material.

The CDR3 has 15 residues. The germline V gene encodes CDR1 SEHNR and CDR2 FQNEAQ (reference sequence). The ends lost 2 bases at V and 3 bases at J; junction bases unmatched: 6. The age range of participants was about 18 to 100 years, with residence in about two dozen US areas. Per the authors' pipeline: Researchers report that nucleated cell counts were estimated from reference gene primer amplification. TCRdb's copy holds only in-frame clones and misses some; the assay was immunoSEQ multiplex PCR. That table gives V, J and clone size, and the DNA gave D and trimming. This sample has hundreds of thousands of clones; 70% to 90% occur once, and the top ten carry over 7.5%.

This chain links TRBV7-9 with TRBJ2-7; TRBD1 aligns across 8 bases. The TCR originated in a woman aged 45-59 years with acute COVID-19. Sequences were obtained from PBMCs or T cells enriched from blood (not recorded which). CDR3 nucleotides: TGTGCCAGCAGCTTAATCGGACAGGGAAACTACGAGCAGTACTTC. Residues: CASSLIGQGNYEQYF.